This TCR beta chain was documented in a study of graft-versus-host responses after intestinal transplantation. Study-level information: Uniformly, recipients were administered anti-thymocyte globulin induction with subsequent tacrolimus and steroids for roughly three years. Study-level findings and limits: Graft-donor T cell macrochimerism coincided with high graft-versus-host to host-versus-graft clonal ratios in allografts.

On this clone: Its matching antigen is unknown.

The CDR3 consists of 15 residues. The junction had 5 bases not matched to a gene; V was cut back by 0 bases and J by 5 bases. The germline gives CDR1 LNHNV, CDR2 YYDKDF (reference sequence). Repertoires were generated with immunoSEQ multiplex PCR, while TCRdb's copy carries only in-frame clones and drops some. The sample contains about 93,000 clones, about 93% of which appear only once. The sample consisted of unstimulated CD8+ T cells sorted from spleen or lymph node cells, taken before intestinal transplant. The V call is TRBV15, the J call TRBJ2-3; TRBD2 aligns across 7 bases. The receptor's source is a human donor who received an intestinal transplant. CDR3 region: CATSRDLAGQDTQYF. DNA for the CDR3: TGTGCCACCAGCAGAGACTTAGCGGGTCAAGATACGCAGTATTTT.